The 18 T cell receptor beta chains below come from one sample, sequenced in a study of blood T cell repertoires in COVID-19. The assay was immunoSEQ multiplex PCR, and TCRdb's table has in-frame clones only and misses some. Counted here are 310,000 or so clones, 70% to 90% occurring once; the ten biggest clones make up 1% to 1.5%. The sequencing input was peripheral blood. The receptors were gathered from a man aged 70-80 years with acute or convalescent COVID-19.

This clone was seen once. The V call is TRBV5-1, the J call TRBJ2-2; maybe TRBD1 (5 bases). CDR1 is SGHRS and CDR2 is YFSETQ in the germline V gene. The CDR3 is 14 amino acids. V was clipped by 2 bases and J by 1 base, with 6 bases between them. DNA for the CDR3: TGCGCCAGCAGCTTTACAGGGAACACCGGGGAGCTGTTTTTT. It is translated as CASSFTGNTGELFF.

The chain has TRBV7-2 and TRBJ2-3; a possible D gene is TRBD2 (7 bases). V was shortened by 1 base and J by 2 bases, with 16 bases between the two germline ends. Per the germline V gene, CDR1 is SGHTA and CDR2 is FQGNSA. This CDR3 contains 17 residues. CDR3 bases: TGTGCCAGCAGCTTAGTCAAACTCGCGGGGGCCACAGATACGCAGTATTTT. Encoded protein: CASSLVKLAGATDTQYF.

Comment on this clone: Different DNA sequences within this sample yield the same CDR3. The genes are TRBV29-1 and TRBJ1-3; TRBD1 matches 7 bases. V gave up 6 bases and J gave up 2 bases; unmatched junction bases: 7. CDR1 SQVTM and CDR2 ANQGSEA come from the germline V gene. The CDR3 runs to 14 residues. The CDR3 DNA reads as TGCAGCGTAGTCGTCCAGGGGGCTGGAAACACCATATATTTT. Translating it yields CSVVVQGAGNTIYF.

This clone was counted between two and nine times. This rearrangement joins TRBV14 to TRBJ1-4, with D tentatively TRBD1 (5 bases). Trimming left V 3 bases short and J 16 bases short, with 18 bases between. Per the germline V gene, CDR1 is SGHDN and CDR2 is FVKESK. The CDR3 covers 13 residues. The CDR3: CASSQDRGYEPFF. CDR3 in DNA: TGTGCCAGCAGCCAGGATCGGGGGTATGAGCCGTTTTTT.

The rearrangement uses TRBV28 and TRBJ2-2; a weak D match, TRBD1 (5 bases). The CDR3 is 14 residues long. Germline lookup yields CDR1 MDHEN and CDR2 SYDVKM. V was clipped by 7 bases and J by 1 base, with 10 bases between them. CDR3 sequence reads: CASTPTGNTGELFF. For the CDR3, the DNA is TGTGCCAGCACTCCTACAGGGAACACCGGGGAGCTGTTTTTT.

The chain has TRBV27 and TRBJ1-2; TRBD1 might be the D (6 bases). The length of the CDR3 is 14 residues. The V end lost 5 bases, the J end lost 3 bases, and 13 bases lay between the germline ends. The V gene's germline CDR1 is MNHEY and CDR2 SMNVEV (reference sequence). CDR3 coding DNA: TGTGCCAGCAGTCCCGCCACAGGGTACTATGGCTACACCTTC. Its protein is CASSPATGYYGYTF.

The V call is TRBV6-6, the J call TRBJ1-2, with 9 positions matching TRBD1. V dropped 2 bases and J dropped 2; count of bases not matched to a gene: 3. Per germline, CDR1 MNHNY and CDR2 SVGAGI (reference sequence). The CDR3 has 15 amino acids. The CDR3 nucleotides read TGTGCCAGCAGTTACGTGGGACAGGGCAACTATGGCTACACCTTC. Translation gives CASSYVGQGNYGYTF.

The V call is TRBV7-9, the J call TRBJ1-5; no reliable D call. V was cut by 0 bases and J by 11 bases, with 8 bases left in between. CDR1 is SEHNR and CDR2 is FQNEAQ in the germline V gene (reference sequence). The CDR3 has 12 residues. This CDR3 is CASSLALGAQHF. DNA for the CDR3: TGTGCCAGCAGCTTAGCCCTCGGGGCCCAGCATTTT.

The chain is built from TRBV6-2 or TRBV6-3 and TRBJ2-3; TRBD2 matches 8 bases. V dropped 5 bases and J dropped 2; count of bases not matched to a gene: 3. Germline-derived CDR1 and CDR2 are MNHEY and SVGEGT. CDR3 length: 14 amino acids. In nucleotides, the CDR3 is TGTGCCAGCAGTGCGGGAGGACCCACAGATACGCAGTATTTT. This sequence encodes CASSAGGPTDTQYF.

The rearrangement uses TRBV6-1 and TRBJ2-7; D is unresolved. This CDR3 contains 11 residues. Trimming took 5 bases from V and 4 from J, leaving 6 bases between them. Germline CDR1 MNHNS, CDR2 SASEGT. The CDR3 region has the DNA TGTGCCAGCAGTTGGCGGTACGAGCAGTACTTC. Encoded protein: CASSWRYEQYF.

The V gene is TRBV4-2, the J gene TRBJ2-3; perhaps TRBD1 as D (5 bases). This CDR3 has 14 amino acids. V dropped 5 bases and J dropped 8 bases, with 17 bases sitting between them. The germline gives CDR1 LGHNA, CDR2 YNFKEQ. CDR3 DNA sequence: TGTGCCAGCAGCGACGGAAACAATAGGGGTACGCAGTATTTT. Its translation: CASSDGNNRGTQYF.

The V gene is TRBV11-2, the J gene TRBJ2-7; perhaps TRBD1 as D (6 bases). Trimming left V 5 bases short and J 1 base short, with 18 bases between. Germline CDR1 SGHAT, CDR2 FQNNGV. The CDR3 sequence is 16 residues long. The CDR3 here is CASSPVAQGQSYEQYF. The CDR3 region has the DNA TGTGCCAGCAGCCCGGTGGCCCAGGGGCAGTCCTACGAGCAGTACTTC. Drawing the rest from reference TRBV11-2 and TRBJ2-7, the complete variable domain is EAGVAQSPRYKIIEKRQSVAFWCNPISGHATLYWYQQILGQGPKLLIQFQNNGVVDDSQLPKDRFSAERLKGVDSTLKIQPAKLEDSAVYLCASSPVAQGQSYEQYFGPGTRLTVT.

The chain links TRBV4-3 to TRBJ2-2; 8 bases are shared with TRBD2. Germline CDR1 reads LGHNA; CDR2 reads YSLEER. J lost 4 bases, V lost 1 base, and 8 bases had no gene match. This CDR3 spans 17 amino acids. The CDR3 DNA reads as TGCGCCAGCAGCCAAGTAGCGGGGACGGGGACCACCGGGGAGCTGTTTTTT. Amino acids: CASSQVAGTGTTGELFF.

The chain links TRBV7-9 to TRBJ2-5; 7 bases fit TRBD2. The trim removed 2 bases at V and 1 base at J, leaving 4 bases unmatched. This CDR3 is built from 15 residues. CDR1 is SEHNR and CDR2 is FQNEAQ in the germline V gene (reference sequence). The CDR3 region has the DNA TGTGCCAGCAGCTTATGGCCTAGCGGCCAAGAGACCCAGTACTTC. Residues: CASSLWPSGQETQYF.

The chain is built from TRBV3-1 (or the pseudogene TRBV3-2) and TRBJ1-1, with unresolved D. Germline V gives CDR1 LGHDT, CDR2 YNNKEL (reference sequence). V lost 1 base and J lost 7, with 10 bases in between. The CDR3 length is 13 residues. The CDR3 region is CASSQAMGGEAFF. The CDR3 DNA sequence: TGTGCCAGCAGCCAAGCCATGGGAGGTGAAGCTTTCTTT.

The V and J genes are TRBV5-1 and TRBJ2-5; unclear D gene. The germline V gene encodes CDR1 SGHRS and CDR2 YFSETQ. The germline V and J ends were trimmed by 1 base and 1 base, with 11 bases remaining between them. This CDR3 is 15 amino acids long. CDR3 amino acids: CASSLSSAAQETQYF. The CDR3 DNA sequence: TGCGCCAGCAGCTTGTCTTCGGCGGCCCAAGAGACCCAGTACTTC.

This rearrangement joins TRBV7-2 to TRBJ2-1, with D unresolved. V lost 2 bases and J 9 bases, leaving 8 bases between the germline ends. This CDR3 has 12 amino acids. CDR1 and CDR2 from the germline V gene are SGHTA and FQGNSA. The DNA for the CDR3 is TGTGCCAGCAGCTTATGGCGGAGTGAGCAGTTCTTC. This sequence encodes CASSLWRSEQFF.

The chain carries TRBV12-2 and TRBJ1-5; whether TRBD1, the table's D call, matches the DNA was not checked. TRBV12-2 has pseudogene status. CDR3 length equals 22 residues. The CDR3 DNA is TGTGCAAGTCGCTTAGCCATCGCGGACAAGAAGGACACCTATGGTGTGGGGCAGCCCCAGCATTTT. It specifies CASRLAIADKKDTYGVGQPQHF.